This T cell receptor beta chain stems from a study of cytomegalovirus exposure and HLA in healthy donors (dated by TCRdb to the late 2010s). Study-wide context: In an earlier analysis of approximately 500 of the donors, under 300 Gb of sequence data and some 100 million unique TCR beta sequences from 150 million to 200 million T cells were reported. Roughly 300 gigabases of sequencing data and tens of millions of unique TCR sequences were included in an early release covering under 650 HLA-typed donors. Among the approximately 420 genotyped donors, around 81% belonged to the genetic ancestry cluster associated with self-reported Caucasian donors. The aim of the study was to test whether cataloging public T cell receptors could identify signatures of past pathogen exposure. The study profiled the T cell repertoires of hundreds of subjects by immunosequencing and related them to cytomegalovirus serostatus. Along with the roughly 700-subject first cohort, a separate validation cohort of over a hundred different subjects was used. To predict cytomegalovirus infection status, the study brought together high-throughput TCR immunosequencing, statistical association of individual TCRs with disease status, and machine learning. To study patterns of TCR occurrence, a later analysis re-analyzed previously published TCR beta repertoires from under 750 donors and added high-resolution HLA genotyping. The later analysis used no new phenotypic data to find candidate immune exposures, relying instead on TCR beta sequences and their occurrence across donors. An earlier analysis of 500 to 650 of the donors applied high-throughput TCR beta sequencing to assess whether each TCR beta V gene segment acted as functional or pseudogenic. Donor age, sex, ethnicity and CMV serostatus were compiled alongside the repertoire data. A later genetic analysis took genome-wide SNP genotypes for about three fifths of the 666 donors and used that subset as a discovery cohort. All discovery cohort repertoires had been generated on a single sequencing platform. Class I and class II HLA loci were covered by the typing at four-digit resolution. Typing coverage differed by locus: A, B, C, DRB1 and DQB1 were typed in roughly 629-630 donors, DQA1 in about 550, DPA1 in nearly 610, and DPB1 in 400 to 480. Roughly 5 DR-DQ haplotypes were handled as single units for association and clustering, since linkage in the cohort was strong. On average, around 240,000 unique TCR beta nucleotide sequences were sequenced per donor among some 430 genotyped donors of the cohort, with roughly 20% of those sequences being non-productive.

In total, more than 500 healthy bone marrow donors made up the cohort. At the time of sampling, every cohort member was nominally healthy, though immune exposures that went unrecorded were likely present. The donor tested CMV seronegative, placing the donor among the roughly 400 seronegative members of the cohort. Every donor gave a peripheral blood sample, and the peripheral blood mononuclear cells from that sample were used for TCR beta sequencing. The Qiagen DNeasy Blood Extraction Kit was used to extract genomic DNA from the blood cell samples. Overall study outcomes, separate from this receptor: Compared with the approximately 670-donor mean, donors in an Asian-associated ancestry cluster had fewer N-insertions in productive TCRs, according to a later genetic analysis. In both the original and validation cohorts, the classifier was reported to diagnose cytomegalovirus status with high specificity and sensitivity. In a later analysis, HLA-associated TCR beta chains were found to be more clonally expanded and to have lower generation probabilities than equally common non-associated chains. Strong co-occurrence of HLA alleles, especially DR and DQ, made assigning TCR associations to individual alleles difficult. According to a later analysis, most CMV-associated TCR beta chains appeared to be HLA-restricted, and the HLA associations seemed to be driven largely by CMV exposure. A further reported finding was that TCR beta sequences accurately predicted the HLA-A and HLA-B alleles for most subjects in the first cohort. A group of highly shared sequence variants was considered likely to be a technical artifact of the sequencing pipeline. The only immune exposure information available for the cohort was CMV serostatus. Correlated functional status among segregating V segments might reflect linkage disequilibrium, but an unknown experimental factor could not be ruled out. A later analysis associated 16,951 TCR beta sequences with specific HLA alleles at a false discovery rate of 0.05. In a later genetic analysis, a missense DCLRE1C variant was associated with V-gene and J-gene trimming of TCR beta chains, and the association was replicated in an independent cohort. According to a later analysis, parvovirus B19, influenza, CMV and Epstein-Barr virus appeared linked to several top co-occurrence clusters. The cohort was sequenced for TCR beta chains only, and without alpha or paired-chain data the features that could be detected were limited. The study gave a list of 150 to 200 TCR beta chains associated with cytomegalovirus. Because HLA typing was unavailable for some donors at each locus, only the typed subset was used in association tests. A later analysis found that TCR association rates varied across HLA loci, with DRB1 alleles showing the most associated TCRs and HLA-C alleles the fewest. Approximately 18 rarely observed V segments, including chromosome 9 orphons, were excluded from the earlier analysis of several hundred of the donors because counts were too low. Sequencing depth was assumed to be roughly uniform across donors in the presence/absence analyses, though that assumption may not hold. The authors suggested that the approach could potentially be extended to other disease states and immunological phenotypes. The 87-base-pair reads could not distinguish some IMGT-functional V segments, including TRBV6-2 and TRBV6-3, so those segments were excluded. In an earlier analysis of fewer than 700 of the donors, most TCR beta V segments appeared in productive rearrangements about 90% or about 30% of the time, broadly matching IMGT annotations. Across donors, most TCR sequences were observed very rarely, whereas some public TCRs were present in many individuals. Three of the identified cytomegalovirus-associated TCR beta chains were confirmed in vitro to be specific for cytomegalovirus antigens.

Receptor amplification or capture employed the immunoSEQ multiplex PCR assay. For the multiplex PCR, a mixture combining 60 forward primers for TCR Vbeta segments and 13 reverse primers for TCR Jbeta segments was used. A multiplex PCR assay on genomic DNA amplified the CDR3 region of rearranged TCR beta genes. The Illumina HiSeq System was used to sequence the amplified TCR beta libraries as 87-base-pair reads. Per the source publication's procedure: In a later analysis, tens of millions of unique TCR beta chains were counted across the roughly 610 repertoires, and about 9.9 million of these chains were shared by at least two donors. Raw reads were error-corrected and collapsed into unique sequences with a nearest-neighbor algorithm that merged closely related sequences to remove PCR and sequencing errors. CDR3 sequences were aligned to IMGT reference sequences to assign V, D and J gene segments. For a sequence to be retained, a match of at least six nucleotides was required to both a V gene segment and a J gene segment. A rearrangement counted as productive if the CDR3 had no stop codons and remained in frame with V and J, and every other rearrangement counted as non-productive. CDR3 was defined by IMGT convention, running from the second conserved V-encoded cysteine to the conserved J-encoded phenylalanine. Sequences without an unambiguous match to a single V gene segment were excluded from the earlier analysis of several hundred of the donors. In an earlier analysis of approximately 500 of the donors, a V segment was called functional when productive rearrangements were above 56.7%, and segregating when the standard deviation between donors exceeded 5%. A statistical classification framework was built for diagnosing cytomegalovirus status from the catalog of TCR beta chain sequences. V and J gene assignment, in a later analysis, came from comparing TCR nucleotide sequences with IMGT/GENE-DB human TR gene sequences. A later analysis assigned CDR3 sequences and most-parsimonious VDJ recombination scenarios with the TCRdist pipeline. In a later analysis, each TCR beta chain was defined by its CDR3 amino acid sequence together with its V-gene family, and reads lacking a unique V-gene family were excluded. A later analysis removed 600 or so highly shared, low-generation-probability nucleotide sequences to deal with suspected cross-contamination and a sequencing artifact. For each public chain, a later analysis derived a clonal expansion index from normalized ranks of inferred template counts within each repertoire. Generation probabilities in a later analysis came from a VDJ recombination model fitted to out-of-frame rearrangements, and those results were checked against IGoR. In a later analysis, hypergeometric tests were used to score TCR-TCR, TCR-HLA and TCR-CMV co-occurrence, with a repertoire-size bias correction applied to TCR pairs. A later analysis estimated false discovery rates by permuting HLA or CMV assignments 20 times. In a later analysis, co-occurring TCRs were grouped with DBSCAN, and TCRdist sequence similarity was added when clustering was performed within HLA-allele-positive subsets. Co-occurrence clustering excluded repertoires with fewer than 30,000 or more than 120,000 public chains, plus five with anomalous nucleotide sharing. TCRdb took over this immuneACCESS table, retaining in-frame rearrangements with V and J assigned. Such tables are incomplete; in checked studies, under half of the missing clones stem from an unresolved V gene, and the remainder is unexplained. D and trimming were read from the DNA, whereas the V and J calls and clone size are those reported in that table. A total of around 190,000 clones appear in this sample, over 65% of them only once. Of the sample, over 2% falls within the top ten clones.

As concerns this clone: Its antigen remains unidentified. Base qualities are not provided; no much larger clone lies one nucleotide away.

CDR1 and CDR2 are drawn from the germline V gene (reference sequence): SGHNT, YYREEE. The junction shows trimming of 4 bases on V and 5 bases on J, and the gene matches do not reach 5 bases of it. The CDR3 goes from the cysteine to the phenylalanine over 15 residues. Of all the DNA, just the CDR3 is kept, 45 bases in frame from base 1. The clonotype was recovered from a man in his 60s in good health and CMV-seronegative. Sequences were obtained from PBMCs. This sequence uses TRBV5-4 and TRBJ2-3; TRBD1 aligns with 12 central bases. The sequenced DNA is TGTGCCAGCAGCCTCCGGGACAGGGGGCAAGATACGCAGTATTTT. Translated, this gives CASSLRDRGQDTQYF.